What follows are 12 T cell receptor beta chains derived from one specimen sequenced in a study of PD-1 blockade in classical Hodgkin lymphoma. All the patients suffered relapse after autologous stem cell transplantation, and brentuximab vedotin exposure differed. The data were produced by immunoSEQ multiplex PCR, yet TCRdb's version contains in-frame clones alone and is incomplete. The profile shows 100,000 or so clones, 75% to 90% of them singletons. Sequences were derived from peripheral blood mononuclear cells (PBMCs), sampled before the second cycle of nivolumab. The source of these receptors is a human donor with classical Hodgkin lymphoma.

V gene TRBV18 combines with J gene TRBJ1-1; weak D call: TRBD1 (5 bases). This CDR3 has 14 residues. Per germline, CDR1 KGHSH and CDR2 LQKENI. Trimming shortened V by 4 bases and J by 5 bases, and 14 bases separated the two germline ends. The CDR3 region is CASSHRDRGTEAFF. In DNA, the CDR3 is TGTGCCAGCTCACATCGGGACCGGGGTACTGAAGCTTTCTTT. Combining the CDR3 with reference TRBV18 and TRBJ1-1 gives the whole variable domain NAGVMQNPRHLVRRRGQEARLRCSPMKGHSHVYWYRQLPEEGLKFMVYLQKENIIDESGMPKERFSAEFPKEGPSILRIQQVVRGDSAAYFCASSHRDRGTEAFFGQGTRLTVV.

The count of this clone is one. The chain recombines TRBV5-1 with TRBJ2-2, with TRBD1 identical over 7 bases. The V segment lost 3 bases and the J segment 7 bases; nucleotides outside the gene matches: 15. CDR1 and CDR2 (germline): SGHRS, YFSETQ. CDR3 length: 17 residues. The CDR3 bases are TGCGCCAGCAGCTCCCCCCCCGACAGGGCGAATGGCGGGGAGCTGTTTTTT. Its protein product is CASSSPPDRANGGELFF.

The CDR3 coding sequence is TGTGCCTGGAGTGTACTAGGCGGTGGGGCTGAAGCTTTCTTT. Residues: CAWSVLGGGAEAFF. The rearrangement uses TRBV30 and TRBJ1-1; D call uncertain. The germline gives CDR1 GTSNPN, CDR2 SVGIG (reference sequence). Trimming took 0 bases from V and 6 from J, leaving 14 bases between them. There are 14 residues in the CDR3.

This rearrangement joins TRBV6-5 to TRBJ2-7; D perhaps matches TRBD1 (6 bases). From germline, CDR1 is MNHEY and CDR2 SVGAGI. V was shortened by 8 bases and J by 0 bases, with 8 bases between the two germline ends. The CDR3 consists of 12 residues. The CDR3 here is CASGTFSYEQYF. As DNA, the CDR3 is TGTGCCAGCGGGACATTCTCCTACGAGCAGTACTTC.

V usage is TRBV27 and J usage is TRBJ2-5, with a tentative D call TRBD2 (6 bases). Germline CDR1 reads MNHEY; CDR2 reads SMNVEV (reference sequence). The V gene lost 7 bases and the J gene lost 0 bases, with 12 bases spanning the gap. The CDR3 has 14 residues. CDR3: CASMEGINQETQYF. For the CDR3, the DNA is TGTGCCAGCATGGAGGGGATCAACCAAGAGACCCAGTACTTC.

The chain recombines TRBV7-2 with TRBJ2-7, with unresolved D. V lost 1 base, J lost 5 bases, and 6 bases lay in between. The CDR3 loop spans 12 amino acids. Germline V lookup: CDR1 SGHTA, CDR2 FQGNSA. The CDR3 nucleotides are TGTGCCAGCAGCTTAGATATCAACGAGCAGTACTTC. It is translated as CASSLDINEQYF.

The chain has TRBV19 and TRBJ1-5; tentatively, D is TRBD1 (6 bases). CDR1 and CDR2 (germline): LNHDA, SQIVND (reference sequence). Trimming stripped 7 bases from V and 0 bases from J, with 16 bases between. This CDR3 is built from 16 residues. The CDR3 sequence is CASTRTEQYSNQPQHF. CDR3 DNA: TGTGCCAGTACCAGGACAGAACAATATAGCAATCAGCCCCAGCATTTT.

The chain couples TRBV7-9 to TRBJ1-5; 7 positions match TRBD1. The CDR3 loop spans 12 amino acids. J gave up 8 bases and V 5 bases, and 3 bases lay outside the gene matches. The V gene's germline CDR1 is SEHNR and CDR2 FQNEAQ (reference sequence). CDR3 in amino acids: CASSADREPQHF. The CDR3 coding sequence is TGTGCCAGCAGCGCAGACAGGGAGCCCCAGCATTTT.

This rearrangement joins TRBV11-1 to TRBJ1-1; D not resolved. The CDR3 spans 13 residues. V was trimmed by 5 bases and J by 1 base, leaving 8 bases between them. CDR1 SGHAT and CDR2 FQDESV come from the germline V gene (reference sequence). The CDR3 here is CASSIYRNTEAFF. For the CDR3, the DNA is TGTGCCAGCAGCATCTACAGGAACACTGAAGCTTTCTTT.

V is TRBV5-1 and J is TRBJ2-5, with D perhaps TRBD1 (6 bases). Between the trimmed V and J ends, which lost 3 bases and 2 bases, there was a span of 14 bases. The CDR3 has 15 residues. The germline gives CDR1 SGHRS, CDR2 YFSETQ. The CDR3 reads CASSSQGYPQETQYF. In DNA form, the CDR3 reads TGCGCCAGCAGCTCACAGGGCTACCCACAAGAGACCCAGTACTTC.

This clone was seen only a few times. The genes are TRBV7-9 and TRBJ2-7, with TRBD2 identical over 7 bases. Trimming cost V 5 bases and J 0 bases; bases outside gene matches: 1. The CDR3 runs 13 residues. Germline CDR1 is SEHNR and CDR2 is FQNEAQ (reference sequence). Written as DNA, the CDR3 is TGTGCCAGCAGCCCGGGGGGCTCCTACGAGCAGTACTTC. Protein product: CASSPGGSYEQYF.

A few counts support this clone. The CDR3 region is CASSLTADYTEAFF. DNA for the CDR3: TGTGCCAGCAGTTTAACAGCCGACTACACTGAAGCTTTCTTT. The rearrangement joins TRBV27 to TRBJ1-1; D ambiguous. The germline CDR1 and CDR2 sequences are MNHEY and SMNVEV (reference sequence). Trimming took off 2 bases at V and 3 bases at J, with 10 bases between the two ends. The CDR3 spans 14 residues.